The 13 T cell receptor beta chains below come from one sample, sequenced in a study of blood T cell repertoires in COVID-19. Sequencing used immunoSEQ multiplex PCR; TCRdb keeps in-frame clones, though not all of them. The data hold about 220,000 clones, with roughly 87% observed a single time. The sample comprised peripheral blood. The source is a man aged 40-50 years with active or convalescent COVID-19.

The rearrangement uses TRBV6-5 and TRBJ1-6; 10 bases match TRBD1. The CDR3 consists of 15 residues. The junction had 7 bases not matched to a gene; V was cut back by 7 bases and J by 7 bases. CDR1 and CDR2 (germline): MNHEY, SVGAGI. This CDR3 reads CASKRQGAGNSPLHF. CDR3 in DNA: TGTGCCAGCAAGCGACAGGGGGCAGGAAATTCACCCCTCCACTTT.

V is TRBV4-2 and J is TRBJ1-6; 8 bases are a match to TRBD1. The CDR3 is 16 residues long. The trim removed 2 bases at V and 7 bases at J, leaving 7 bases unmatched. Germline V gene lookup returns CDR1 LGHNA and CDR2 YNFKEQ. The CDR3 DNA follows: TGTGCCAGCAGCCAATCGGGACAGGAAAGAAATTCACCCCTCCACTTT. It encodes CASSQSGQERNSPLHF.

The chain links TRBV2 to TRBJ1-6; TRBD1 matches 9 bases. Germline V gene lookup returns CDR1 SNHLY and CDR2 FYNNEI. V shed 6 bases and J 6 bases; nucleotides not matched to a gene: 6. The CDR3 runs 15 residues. The CDR3 sequence is CASRGQGTSNSPLHF. The CDR3 DNA is TGTGCCAGCAGGGGACAGGGAACTAGTAATTCACCCCTCCACTTT.

This chain links TRBV30 with TRBJ1-1; weak D call: TRBD1 (6 bases). Germline CDR1 reads GTSNPN; CDR2 reads SVGIG (reference sequence). CDR3 length: 16 amino acids. V lost 7 bases and J 0 bases, leaving 21 bases between the germline ends. CDR3 amino acids: CAYSTGRSLMNTEAFF. CDR3 in DNA: TGTGCCTACTCGACAGGTCGTTCCTTAATGAACACTGAAGCTTTCTTT.

J is TRBJ1-1 and V is TRBV28; D perhaps matches TRBD1 (5 bases). V dropped 2 bases and J dropped 1 base, with 20 bases sitting between them. This CDR3 has 18 residues. Germline V lookup: CDR1 MDHEN, CDR2 SYDVKM. CDR3 DNA: TGTGCCAGCAGTTTACTGGTCAGGGTGGCTAGTAAGAACACTGAAGCTTTCTTT. Translated: CASSLLVRVASKNTEAFF.

The gene calls are TRBV4-1 and TRBJ2-7, with D perhaps matching TRBD1 (5 bases). With 4 bases removed from V and 2 bases from J, the gap between germline ends came to 15 bases. From germline, CDR1 is MGHRA and CDR2 YSYEKL. This CDR3 is built from 15 residues. The CDR3 DNA sequence: TGCGCCAGCAGCCTAACACACCCGGACACCTACGAGCAGTACTTC. It yields the protein CASSLTHPDTYEQYF.

The V gene is TRBV6-5, the J gene TRBJ1-5, with 9 bases matching TRBD1. The CDR3 is made up of 13 amino acids. The V and J ends lost 9 bases and 2 bases, in that order; junction bases with no gene match: 2. Germline V lookup: CDR1 MNHEY, CDR2 SVGAGI. The CDR3 DNA reads as TGTGCCAGTCGGACAGGGGGCAATCAGCCCCAGCATTTT. Its protein is CASRTGGNQPQHF.

The rearrangement links TRBV5-1 to TRBJ1-3, with no clear D. This CDR3 contains 14 residues. The V and J ends lost 0 bases and 1 base respectively, with 5 bases between them. Germline CDR1 SGHRS, CDR2 YFSETQ. The CDR3 nucleotides are TGCGCCAGCAGCTTGGGACAATCTGGAAACACCATATATTTT. Translated, it gives CASSLGQSGNTIYF.

This clone was detected a few times. The rearrangement joins TRBV27 to TRBJ1-2, with 8 nucleotides matching TRBD1. The trim removed 3 bases at V and 8 bases at J, leaving 5 bases unmatched. The CDR3 covers 13 residues. Germline CDR1 reads MNHEY; CDR2 reads SMNVEV (reference sequence). The CDR3, as DNA: TGTGCCAGCAGTTTTCAGGGGGCCCGGGGCTACACCTTC. Protein: CASSFQGARGYTF.

This chain connects TRBV5-1 to TRBJ2-6, with D perhaps matching TRBD1 (6 bases). The length of the CDR3 is 18 residues. Trimming removed 0 bases at V and 1 base at J, with 14 bases between. Per germline, CDR1 SGHRS and CDR2 YFSETQ. The CDR3, as DNA: TGCGCCAGCAGCTTGGCGGCAGGGGCCAGGTCTGGGGCCAACGTCCTGACTTTC. As protein: CASSLAAGARSGANVLTF. The full variable domain, its missing parts supplied by reference TRBV5-1 and TRBJ2-6, is KAGVTQTPRYLIKTRGQQVTLSCSPISGHRSVSWYQQTPGQGLQFLFEYFSETQRNKGNFPGRFSGRQFSNSRSEMNVSTLELGDSALYLCASSLAAGARSGANVLTFGAGSRLTVL.

This clone was observed a few times. The V gene is TRBV7-2, the J gene TRBJ1-2, with D unresolved. The V gene's germline CDR1 is SGHTA and CDR2 FQGNSA. The CDR3 consists of 13 residues. Trimming stripped 7 bases from V and 2 bases from J, with 11 bases between. The CDR3 region has the DNA TGTGCCAGCACCACGTACATAAACTATGGCTACACCTTC. Translating gives CASTTYINYGYTF.

The chain combines TRBV28 with TRBJ2-2, with 7 positions matching TRBD2. CDR3 length equals 16 residues. The germline V gene has CDR1 MDHEN and CDR2 SYDVKM. The trim removed 3 bases at V and 10 bases at J, leaving 14 bases unmatched. The CDR3: CASSFNREAGLEELFF. In nucleotides, the CDR3 is TGTGCCAGCAGTTTTAACCGGGAGGCAGGGCTTGAGGAGCTGTTTTTT.

The chain links TRBV27 to TRBJ1-5, with D unclear. V was trimmed by 8 bases and J by 5 bases, leaving 16 bases between them. This CDR3 comprises 14 residues. From germline, CDR1 is MNHEY and CDR2 SMNVEV (reference sequence). The CDR3 DNA reads as TGTGCCAGCCGAAAAGGAGACGACTATCAGCCCCAGCATTTT. This codes for CASRKGDDYQPQHF.